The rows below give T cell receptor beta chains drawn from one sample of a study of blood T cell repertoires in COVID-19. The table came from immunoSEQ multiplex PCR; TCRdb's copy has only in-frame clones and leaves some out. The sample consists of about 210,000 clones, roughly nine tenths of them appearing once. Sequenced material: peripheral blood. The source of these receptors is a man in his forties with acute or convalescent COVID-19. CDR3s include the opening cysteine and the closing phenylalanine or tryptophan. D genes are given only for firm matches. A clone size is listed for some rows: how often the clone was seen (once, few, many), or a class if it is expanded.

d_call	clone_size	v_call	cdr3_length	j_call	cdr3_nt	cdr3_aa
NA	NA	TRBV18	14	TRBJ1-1	TGTGCCAGCTCACCACGGAGTCTGAACACTGAAGCTTTCTTT	CASSPRSLNTEAFF
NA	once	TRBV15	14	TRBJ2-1	TGTGCCACCAGGGACAGTGATAATTACAATGAGCAGTTCTTC	CATRDSDNYNEQFF
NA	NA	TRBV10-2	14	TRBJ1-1	TGCGCCAGCAGCGTTTCTACAGGGCCGACTGAAGCTTTCTTT	CASSVSTGPTEAFF
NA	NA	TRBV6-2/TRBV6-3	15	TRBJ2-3	TGTGCCAGCAGTTACTTCCAGGGTTCCACAGATACGCAGTATTTT	CASSYFQGSTDTQYF
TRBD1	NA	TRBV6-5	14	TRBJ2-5	TGTGCCAGCAGTCTGACAGGGGGACAAGAGACCCAGTACTTC	CASSLTGGQETQYF
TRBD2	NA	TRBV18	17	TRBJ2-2	TGTGCCAGCTCACCACAGACTAGCGGGGCCATCGTTGGGGAGCTGTTTTTT	CASSPQTSGAIVGELFF
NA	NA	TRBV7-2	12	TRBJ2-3	TGTGCCAGCAGCCACAACCCAGGGGCGCAGTATTTT	CASSHNPGAQYF
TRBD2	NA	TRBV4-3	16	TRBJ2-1	TGCGCCAGCAGCCAGGGCCGGACTAGCGGATCCAATGAGCAGTTCTTC	CASSQGRTSGSNEQFF
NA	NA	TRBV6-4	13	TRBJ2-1	TGTGCCAGCAGTGACTCGTATAGGAGTGAGCAGTTCTTC	CASSDSYRSEQFF
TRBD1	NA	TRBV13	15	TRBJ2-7	TGTGCCAGCAGCTTAGAGGGGACAGGGGGGTACGAGCAGTACTTC	CASSLEGTGGYEQYF
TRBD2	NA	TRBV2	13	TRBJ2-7	TGTGCCAGTACTAGCGGGGGAACCTACGAGCAGTACTTC	CASTSGGTYEQYF
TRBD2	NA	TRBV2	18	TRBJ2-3	TGTGCCAGCAGTGTTGTTGGACTAGCGGGAAAAGGGTGGAATACGCAGTATTTT	CASSVVGLAGKGWNTQYF
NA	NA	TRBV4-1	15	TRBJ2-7	TGCGCCAGCAGCCAAGAGGTAGCAAGGGGCTACGAGCAGTACTTC	CASSQEVARGYEQYF
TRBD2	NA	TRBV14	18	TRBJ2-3	TGTGCCAGCAGCCGGGGACTAGCGGGGGCCCGTCGCACAGATACGCAGTATTTT	CASSRGLAGARRTDTQYF
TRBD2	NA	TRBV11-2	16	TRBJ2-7	TGTGCCAGCAGCTTAGAGGGAGGGCGGGAGCCCTACGAGCAGTACTTC	CASSLEGGREPYEQYF
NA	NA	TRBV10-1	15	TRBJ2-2	TGCGCCAGCTGGGACGGGGGGCTCGGCACCGGGGAGCTGTTTTTT	CASWDGGLGTGELFF
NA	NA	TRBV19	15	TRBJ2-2	TGTGCCAGTAGGTTTACAGGGTCAGGCGGCGGGGAGCTGTTTTTT	CASRFTGSGGGELFF
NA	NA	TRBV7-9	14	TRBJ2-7	TGTGCCAGCGCCGAAACAGGGCAGGTCTACGAGCAGTACTTC	CASAETGQVYEQYF
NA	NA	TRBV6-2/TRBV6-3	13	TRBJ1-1	TGTGCCAGCAGTTTAGAGGAGAACACTGAAGCTTTCTTT	CASSLEENTEAFF
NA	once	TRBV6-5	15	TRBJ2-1	TGTGCCAGCAGTTACTCGTCAACAGCAGTAGGTGAGCAGTTCTTC	CASSYSSTAVGEQFF
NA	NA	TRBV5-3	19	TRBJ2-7	TGTGCCAGAAGCTCACACGGACAGAGTGGAACTCACCCTCTTTACGAGCAGTACTTC	CARSSHGQSGTHPLYEQYF
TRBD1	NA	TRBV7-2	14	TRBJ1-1	TGTGCCAGCAGCTACAGGGGAGGGAACACTGAAGCTTTCTTT	CASSYRGGNTEAFF
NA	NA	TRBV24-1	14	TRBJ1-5	TGTGCCACCAGTGCTGACGGAGTGAGGCAGCCCCAGCATTTT	CATSADGVRQPQHF
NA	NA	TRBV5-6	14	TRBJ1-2	TGTGCCAGCAGCTTGGCTGGGGCCACCCGTGGCTACACCTTC	CASSLAGATRGYTF
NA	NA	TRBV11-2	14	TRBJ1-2	TGTGCCAGCAGCTCCGCCACAGCCGGCTATGGCTACACCTTC	CASSSATAGYGYTF
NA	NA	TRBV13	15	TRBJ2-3	TGTGCCACCGTTAGGAGCGTGATTATCACAGATACGCAGTATTTT	CATVRSVIITDTQYF
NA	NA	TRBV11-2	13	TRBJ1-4	TGTGCCAGCAGCTTTAACCGGGATGAAAAACTGTTTTTT	CASSFNRDEKLFF
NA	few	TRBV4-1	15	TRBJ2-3	TGCGCCAGCAGCCAAGGCGGGCTAGATACAGATACGCAGTATTTT	CASSQGGLDTDTQYF
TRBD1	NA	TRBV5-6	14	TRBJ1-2	TGTGCCAGCAGCCCGGACAGGGGGGACTATGGCTACACCTTC	CASSPDRGDYGYTF
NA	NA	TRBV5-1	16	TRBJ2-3	TGCGCCAGCAGCTTGGCCCTGGGGGCTGGCACAGATACGCAGTATTTT	CASSLALGAGTDTQYF
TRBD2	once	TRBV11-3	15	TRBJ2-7	TGTGCCAGCAGCGAACTCTCCGGGACTAGCAACGAGCAGTACTTC	CASSELSGTSNEQYF
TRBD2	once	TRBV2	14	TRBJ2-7	TGTGCCAGCGAAAGCGGGACTACCCACTACGAGCAGTACTTC	CASESGTTHYEQYF
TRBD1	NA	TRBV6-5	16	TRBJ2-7	TGTGCCAGCAGTTACCGTTTGGGACAGGGTACCCACGAGCAGTACTTC	CASSYRLGQGTHEQYF
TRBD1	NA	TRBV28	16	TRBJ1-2	TGTGCCAGCAGTTTAGGGGGGACAGCTAGTAACTATGGCTACACCTTC	CASSLGGTASNYGYTF
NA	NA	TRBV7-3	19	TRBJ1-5	TGTGCCAGCAGCTTAAGGGACACCTCGGTTGGGTACGGCAATCAGCCCCAGCATTTT	CASSLRDTSVGYGNQPQHF
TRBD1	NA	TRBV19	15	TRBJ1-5	TGTGCCAGTAGCCTAGGACAGGGTTCGGTTCAGCCCCAGCATTTT	CASSLGQGSVQPQHF
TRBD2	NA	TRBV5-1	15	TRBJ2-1	TGCGCCAGCAGCCTCACAACAGCGGGAAACAATGAGCAGTTCTTC	CASSLTTAGNNEQFF
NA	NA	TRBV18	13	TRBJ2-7	TGTGCCAGCTCGACACAGGAGACCTACGAGCAGTACTTC	CASSTQETYEQYF
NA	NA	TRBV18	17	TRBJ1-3	TGTGCCAGCTCACCAAGTCAGGGAGGGTCCGTTGGAAACACCATATATTTT	CASSPSQGGSVGNTIYF
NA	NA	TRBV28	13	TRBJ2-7	TGTGCCAGCAGTTTACGACAGCTATGGGGGCAGTACTTC	CASSLRQLWGQYF
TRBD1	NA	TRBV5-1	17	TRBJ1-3	TGCGCCAGCAGCGTCGCGGGACAGGGGGCAAATGGAAACACCATATATTTT	CASSVAGQGANGNTIYF
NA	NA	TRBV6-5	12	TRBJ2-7	TGTGCCAGCAGTTCCGGCGGCTACGAGCAGTACTTC	CASSSGGYEQYF
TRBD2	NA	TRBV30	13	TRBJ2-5	TGTGCCTGGAGTGGTACGGGGGGAGAGACCCAGTACTTC	CAWSGTGGETQYF
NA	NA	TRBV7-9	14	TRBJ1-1	TGTGCCAGCAGCCCACCGGGGGTCGGTACTGAAGCTTTCTTT	CASSPPGVGTEAFF
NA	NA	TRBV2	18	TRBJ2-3	TGTGCCAGCAGTGGGGAGGCGCGGCTTTTCGGCGGCACAGATACGCAGTATTTT	CASSGEARLFGGTDTQYF
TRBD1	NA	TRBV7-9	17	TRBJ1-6	TGTGCCAGCAGCACAGAACCAACAGGGGAAGCTCTTTCACCCCTCCACTTT	CASSTEPTGEALSPLHF
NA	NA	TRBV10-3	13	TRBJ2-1	TGTGCCATCAGGGGGGCTCCCCCGAATGAGCAGTTCTTC	CAIRGAPPNEQFF
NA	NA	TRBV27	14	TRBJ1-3	TGTGCCAGCAGTTCCTTCGGATCAGGGAACACCATATATTTT	CASSSFGSGNTIYF
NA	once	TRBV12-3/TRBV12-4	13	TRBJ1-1	TGTGCCAGCAGTCCCACAGGGAACACTGAAGCTTTCTTT	CASSPTGNTEAFF
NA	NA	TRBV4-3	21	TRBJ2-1	TGCGCCAGCAGCCTTGCGCCACTTAGGGGGCTAGCGGGTGAACTCTACAATGAGCAGTTCTTC	CASSLAPLRGLAGELYNEQFF
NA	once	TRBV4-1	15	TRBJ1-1	TGCGCCAGCAGCCCGGAAACAGGGATTGGGACTGAAGCTTTCTTT	CASSPETGIGTEAFF
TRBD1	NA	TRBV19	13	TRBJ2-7	TGTGCCAGCTCACAGGGGCGAACCTACGAGCAGTACTTC	CASSQGRTYEQYF
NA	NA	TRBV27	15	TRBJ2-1	TGTGCCAGCAGGCGAACAGGGAGCTCCTACAATGAGCAGTTCTTC	CASRRTGSSYNEQFF
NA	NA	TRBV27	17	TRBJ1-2	TGTGCCAGCAGAGGGGGTGACAGGACGGTGATTAACTATGGCTACACCTTC	CASRGGDRTVINYGYTF
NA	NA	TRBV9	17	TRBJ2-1	TGTGCCAGCAGCGTAGCTCCTGCGGGGCATATCTACAATGAGCAGTTCTTC	CASSVAPAGHIYNEQFF
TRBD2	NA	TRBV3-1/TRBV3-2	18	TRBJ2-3	TGTGCCAGCAGCCGAGGGACTAGCGGGGGGGCCCGCACAGATACGCAGTATTTT	CASSRGTSGGARTDTQYF
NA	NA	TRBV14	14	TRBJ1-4	TGTGCCAGCAGCCACAGTGCAACTAATGAAAAACTGTTTTTT	CASSHSATNEKLFF
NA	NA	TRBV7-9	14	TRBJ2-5	TGTGCCAGCAGCACACAGGGTCTTCGGCAGACCCAGTACTTC	CASSTQGLRQTQYF
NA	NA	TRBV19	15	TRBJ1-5	TGTGCCAGTAGTAGGGGAGGGGGGGCTGGCCAGCCCCAGCATTTT	CASSRGGGAGQPQHF